Listed here are 31 T cell receptor beta chains from one sample, sequenced in a study of blood T cell repertoires in COVID-19. TCRdb's table, derived via immunoSEQ multiplex PCR, lists solely in-frame clones and lacks some. The sample shows about 75,000 clones, more than 70% of them seen only once. Sample: peripheral blood. These receptors were collected from a woman in her sixties or seventies with acute or convalescent COVID-19.

The CDR3: CATRTPGLQTEQFF. The CDR3 coding sequence is TGTGCCACTAGAACACCGGGACTACAAACCGAGCAGTTCTTC. The chain employs TRBV15 and TRBJ2-1; 7 bases match TRBD2. CDR1 and CDR2 (germline): LNHNV, YYDKDF (reference sequence). J gave up 10 bases and V 9 bases, and 15 bases lay outside the gene matches. The CDR3 consists of 14 residues.

The V call is TRBV28, the J call TRBJ1-2; D uncertain. The germline V gene has CDR1 MDHEN and CDR2 SYDVKM. The CDR3 sequence is 12 residues long. Between the trimmed V and J ends, which lost 5 bases and 5 bases, there was a span of 9 bases. The CDR3 nucleotides read TGTGCCAGCAGTGTGGAGGGATATGGCTACACCTTC. Its translation is CASSVEGYGYTF.

The chain links TRBV14 to TRBJ2-1; 7 bases map to TRBD2. Germline CDR1 SGHDN, CDR2 FVKESK. This CDR3 has 18 amino acids. With V trimmed by 4 bases and J by 3 bases, 15 bases remained unmatched. Written as DNA, the CDR3 is TGTGCCAGCAGCCCCGCCCATGGTCCAGCGGGGTACTACAATGAGCAGTTCTTC. It encodes CASSPAHGPAGYYNEQFF.

The gene calls are TRBV6-6 and TRBJ2-3; maybe TRBD2 (6 bases). Trimming removed 0 bases from V and 5 bases from J, with 6 bases in between. This CDR3 has 13 residues. Germline CDR1 reads MNHNY; CDR2 reads SVGAGI (reference sequence). CDR3 in amino acids: CASSYSGGDTQYF. CDR3 nucleotide sequence: TGTGCCAGCAGTTACTCGGGGGGAGATACGCAGTATTTT.

The gene calls are TRBV27 and TRBJ1-2, with D perhaps matching TRBD1 (6 bases). V shed 4 bases and J shed 8 bases, with 14 bases lying between them. The CDR3 loop spans 13 amino acids. The germline CDR1 and CDR2 sequences are MNHEY and SMNVEV (reference sequence). CDR3 amino acids: CASSWTSRGGYTF. CDR3 DNA sequence: TGTGCCAGCAGTTGGACCTCCAGGGGAGGCTACACCTTC.

The chain combines TRBV15 with TRBJ2-2, with a weak D call TRBD2 (7 bases). The V end lost 0 bases, the J end lost 7 bases, and 15 bases lay between the germline ends. Germline assignment: CDR1 LNHNV and CDR2 YYDKDF (reference sequence). The CDR3 consists of 16 residues. CDR3 residues: CATSRDAWGGGGELFF. The CDR3 bases are TGTGCCACCAGCAGAGATGCCTGGGGGGGCGGCGGGGAGCTGTTTTTT.

The gene calls are TRBV12-5 and TRBJ2-1, with 14 nucleotides matching TRBD2. The CDR3 runs to 16 residues. V dropped 4 bases and J dropped 6; count of bases not matched to a gene: 5. CDR1 and CDR2 from the germline V gene are LGHNT and FRNRAP. CDR3 sequence (DNA): TGTGCTAGTGGTTCAGGGACTAGCGGGGGAGGCAATGAGCAGTTCTTC. It codes for CASGSGTSGGGNEQFF.

This chain uses TRBV28 with TRBJ1-1; D is uncertain. V was clipped by 6 bases and J by 5 bases, with 16 bases between them. The length of the CDR3 is 14 residues. The germline gives CDR1 MDHEN, CDR2 SYDVKM. The CDR3 sequence: CASRAREVYTEAFF. The CDR3 DNA sequence: TGTGCCAGCAGGGCCCGGGAGGTGTATACTGAAGCTTTCTTT.

In its sample, this clone was seen a few times. The chain carries TRBV3-1 (or the pseudogene TRBV3-2) and TRBJ2-7; 7 bases are a match to TRBD1. Germline loops: CDR1 LGHDT, CDR2 YNNKEL (reference sequence). V trimming: 3 bases; J trimming: 0 bases; junction bases outside the gene matches: 5. The length of the CDR3 is 15 residues. Here the CDR3 reads CASSQAGGSSYEQYF. The CDR3, as DNA: TGTGCCAGCAGCCAGGCAGGGGGTTCCTCCTACGAGCAGTACTTC.

The chain uses TRBV27 and TRBJ2-7; D may be TRBD1 (5 bases). Trimming cost V 6 bases and J 3 bases, with 15 bases left between them. Germline values: CDR1 MNHEY, CDR2 SMNVEV (reference sequence). CDR3 length: 14 residues. CDR3 in amino acids: CASRGPGQGYEQYF. The CDR3 DNA reads as TGTGCCAGCAGGGGGCCAGGGCAGGGCTACGAGCAGTACTTC.

The V gene is TRBV27, the J gene TRBJ1-2; 7 bases line up with TRBD1. Trimming at V came to 2 bases and at J to 8 bases, leaving 8 bases not matched to a gene. Germline V gene lookup returns CDR1 MNHEY and CDR2 SMNVEV (reference sequence). The CDR3 has 14 amino acids. In DNA, the CDR3 is TGTGCCAGCAGTTTAGGGCAGGGGGGATTCGGCTACACCTTC. Protein sequence: CASSLGQGGFGYTF.

The chain recombines TRBV5-1 with TRBJ1-1; D perhaps matches TRBD1 (5 bases). The germline V gene has CDR1 SGHRS and CDR2 YFSETQ. The CDR3 has 14 residues. V was shortened by 1 base and J by 5 bases, with 12 bases between the two germline ends. CDR3 bases: TGCGCCAGCAGCTTGTGGGAGGGGCGGACTGAAGCTTTCTTT. As protein: CASSLWEGRTEAFF.

This chain connects TRBV6-2 or TRBV6-3 to TRBJ1-2; D gene uncertain. Trimming removed 4 bases from V and 2 bases from J, with 11 bases in between. CDR3 length equals 14 residues. Germline values: CDR1 MNHEY, CDR2 SVGEGT. CDR3 region: CASSSFDGNYGYTF. The DNA for the CDR3 is TGTGCCAGCAGTTCCTTCGACGGGAACTATGGCTACACCTTC.

The chain uses TRBV28 and TRBJ2-7; perhaps TRBD2 as D (6 bases). This CDR3 is built from 14 residues. V lost 5 bases and J 4 bases, leaving 15 bases between the germline ends. The V gene's germline CDR1 is MDHEN and CDR2 SYDVKM. This CDR3 is CASSPALEGYEQYF. In DNA, the CDR3 is TGTGCCAGCAGTCCTGCCCTGGAGGGGTACGAGCAGTACTTC.

CDR3 DNA sequence: TGTGCCAGCAGTCTTCGCCCTGCGGAGGGAGGCCAGCCCCAGCATTTT. Translated, it gives CASSLRPAEGGQPQHF. The gene calls are TRBV28 and TRBJ1-5; D not certain. CDR3 length equals 16 residues. Per germline, CDR1 MDHEN and CDR2 SYDVKM. Trimming cost V 5 bases and J 7 bases, with 21 bases left between them.

The chain carries TRBV7-9 and TRBJ2-3, with D possibly being TRBD2 (5 bases). Germline CDR1 reads SEHNR; CDR2 reads FQNEAQ (reference sequence). The V gene lost 1 base and the J gene lost 6 bases, with 8 bases spanning the gap. The CDR3 has 13 amino acids. The CDR3 DNA reads TGTGCCAGCAGCTTAGGGCCGGGGGATACGCAGTATTTT. Protein product: CASSLGPGDTQYF.

This chain joins TRBV7-9 and TRBJ2-3; 13 bases agree with TRBD2. J gave up 0 bases and V 5 bases, and 2 bases lay outside the gene matches. Per the germline V gene, CDR1 is SEHNR and CDR2 is FQNEAQ (reference sequence). The CDR3 has 16 residues. The CDR3 DNA reads as TGTGCCAGCAGCACGGGACTAGCGGGAAGCACAGATACGCAGTATTTT. Its protein is CASSTGLAGSTDTQYF. The full variable domain, completed using reference TRBV7-9 and TRBJ2-3, is DTGVSQNPRHKITKRGQNVTFRCDPISEHNRLYWYRQTLGQGPEFLTYFQNEAQLEKSRLLSDRFSAERPKGSFSTLEIQRTEQGDSAMYLCASSTGLAGSTDTQYFGPGTRLTVL.

The chain is built from TRBV5-1 and TRBJ1-1, with TRBD1 matching 10 bases. This CDR3 has 15 residues. CDR1 is SGHRS and CDR2 is YFSETQ in the germline V gene. V dropped 3 bases and J dropped 4; count of bases not matched to a gene: 6. The CDR3 here is CASSSSGTGVTEAFF. The CDR3 DNA is TGCGCCAGCAGCTCCTCCGGGACAGGGGTCACTGAAGCTTTCTTT.

The count of this clone is one. The genes are TRBV7-2 and TRBJ1-1; D gene ambiguous. V was shortened by 1 base and J by 2 bases, with 8 bases between the two germline ends. Germline assignment: CDR1 SGHTA and CDR2 FQGNSA. This CDR3 has 14 residues. CDR3: CASSLEHRNTEAFF. For the CDR3, the DNA is TGTGCCAGCAGCTTAGAACACCGTAACACTGAAGCTTTCTTT.

V and J are TRBV3-1 (or the pseudogene TRBV3-2) and TRBJ1-5; D is unresolved. The CDR3 spans 16 residues. The V and J ends lost 0 bases and 4 bases respectively, with 13 bases between them. Germline CDR1 LGHDT, CDR2 YNNKEL (reference sequence). The CDR3 nucleotides are TGTGCCAGCAGCCAAGAGGACGGGGTACTAAATCAGCCCCAGCATTTT. It codes for CASSQEDGVLNQPQHF.

The chain joins TRBV6-5 to TRBJ1-6, with D uncertain. CDR1 is MNHEY and CDR2 is SVGAGI in the germline V gene. V was cut by 6 bases and J by 7 bases, with 13 bases left in between. The CDR3 is 14 residues long. CDR3 sequence: CASRSGQKNSPLHF. The CDR3 coding sequence is TGTGCCAGCAGATCAGGCCAGAAAAATTCACCCCTCCACTTT.

This clone was seen just once. J is TRBJ1-2 and V is TRBV6-2 or TRBV6-3; 7 bases are shared with TRBD1. The germline CDR1 and CDR2 sequences are MNHEY and SVGEGT. V lost 5 bases and J lost 8; bases outside the gene matches: 5. CDR3 size: 12 residues. CDR3 sequence: CASSLSDRGYTF. The CDR3 coding sequence is TGTGCCAGCAGTCTTTCGGACAGGGGCTACACCTTC.

The CDR3: CASSPKEVDDYGYTF. The CDR3 bases are TGTGCCAGCAGCCCCAAGGAGGTCGACGACTATGGCTACACCTTC. This chain connects TRBV7-2 to TRBJ1-2, with unresolved D. This CDR3 comprises 15 residues. Trimming stripped 5 bases from V and 3 bases from J, with 16 bases between. CDR1 SGHTA and CDR2 FQGNSA come from the germline V gene.

The chain recombines TRBV25-1 with TRBJ1-1, with TRBD1 matching 9 bases. This CDR3 spans 15 amino acids. Losses at the gene ends were 6 bases for V and 6 bases for J; bases not matched to a gene: 11. CDR1 and CDR2 from the germline V gene are MGHDK and SYGVNS. The DNA for the CDR3 is TGTGCCAGCAGCCCAGATACAGGGGGCGGCTCTGAAGCTTTCTTT. This codes for CASSPDTGGGSEAFF. The variable domain in full, with the rest retrieved from reference TRBV25-1 and TRBJ1-1, is EADIYQTPRYLVIGTGKKITLECSQTMGHDKMYWYQQDPGMELHLIHYSYGVNSTEKGDLSSESTVSRIRTEHFPLTLESARPSHTSQYLCASSPDTGGGSEAFFGQGTRLTVV.

V gene TRBV28 combines with J gene TRBJ2-1; 12 nucleotides line up with TRBD2. Germline assignment: CDR1 MDHEN and CDR2 SYDVKM. Trimming removed 2 bases from V and 5 bases from J; junction bases left unmatched: 10. The CDR3 is made up of 18 amino acids. CDR3 amino acids: CASSLVLLAGGGDNEQFF. The CDR3 DNA reads as TGTGCCAGCAGTTTAGTCTTACTAGCGGGAGGAGGGGACAATGAGCAGTTCTTC.

V gene TRBV3-1 (or the pseudogene TRBV3-2) combines with J gene TRBJ2-6; D not certain. CDR1 LGHDT and CDR2 YNNKEL come from the germline V gene (reference sequence). The V end was cut by 4 bases, the J end by 1 base, with 2 bases between. The CDR3 is 13 amino acids. This chain's CDR3 is CASSPSGANVLTF. CDR3 DNA: TGTGCCAGCAGCCCTTCTGGGGCCAACGTCCTGACTTTC.

The genes are TRBV28 and TRBJ1-2; TRBD1 might be the D (6 bases). The CDR3 consists of 13 residues. Germline lookup yields CDR1 MDHEN and CDR2 SYDVKM. The V end was cut by 5 bases, the J end by 10 bases, with 17 bases between. In nucleotides, the CDR3 is TGTGCCAGCAGTCCGGACAGACTAGCAGCCTACACCTTC. It is translated as CASSPDRLAAYTF.

V and J are TRBV9 and TRBJ1-1, with D perhaps TRBD1 (5 bases). Germline lookup yields CDR1 SGDLS and CDR2 YYNGEE. Trimming shortened V by 4 bases and J by 1 base, and 11 bases separated the two germline ends. The CDR3 has 14 amino acids. CDR3 amino acids: CASSPGLPNTEAFF. CDR3 nucleotides: TGTGCCAGCAGCCCGGGACTACCGAACACTGAAGCTTTCTTT.

This clone was found a few times. This sequence joins TRBV19 and TRBJ1-5; D gene unclear. Germline V gene lookup returns CDR1 LNHDA and CDR2 SQIVND (reference sequence). The V gene lost 6 bases and the J gene lost 0 bases, with 12 bases spanning the gap. The CDR3 contains 15 residues. CDR3 DNA: TGTGCCAGTAGGGCAGGTGGCTATAGCAATCAGCCCCAGCATTTT. As protein: CASRAGGYSNQPQHF.

The chain has TRBV19 and TRBJ2-1, with 15 nucleotides matching TRBD2. The CDR3 runs to 16 residues. V was pared by 4 bases and J by 8 bases, with 6 bases of the junction left unmatched. The V gene's germline CDR1 is LNHDA and CDR2 SQIVND (reference sequence). CDR3 bases: TGTGCCAGTAGTACCAGGACTAGCGGGAGGGCCCATGAGCAGTTCTTC. Translating it yields CASSTRTSGRAHEQFF.

The chain joins TRBV28 to TRBJ2-2, with 9 bases fitting TRBD2. The CDR3 contains 15 residues. In germline, CDR1 is MDHEN, CDR2 SYDVKM. Trimming removed 6 bases from V and 6 bases from J; junction bases left unmatched: 8. CDR3 in amino acids: CASSPAGGRSGELFF. As DNA, the CDR3 is TGTGCCAGCAGCCCCGCGGGGGGGCGCTCCGGGGAGCTGTTTTTT.